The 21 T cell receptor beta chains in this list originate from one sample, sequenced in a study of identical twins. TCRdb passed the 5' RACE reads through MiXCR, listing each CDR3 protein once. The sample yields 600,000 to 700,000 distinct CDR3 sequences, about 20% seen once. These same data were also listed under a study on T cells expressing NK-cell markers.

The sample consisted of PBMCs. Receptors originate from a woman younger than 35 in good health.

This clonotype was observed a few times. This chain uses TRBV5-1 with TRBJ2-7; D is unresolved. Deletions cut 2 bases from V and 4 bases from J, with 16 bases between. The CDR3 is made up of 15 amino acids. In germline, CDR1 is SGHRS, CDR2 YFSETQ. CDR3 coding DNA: TGCGCCAGCAGCTTCTCCTACGGGTTTAATTACGAGCAGTACTTC. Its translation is CASSFSYGFNYEQYF.

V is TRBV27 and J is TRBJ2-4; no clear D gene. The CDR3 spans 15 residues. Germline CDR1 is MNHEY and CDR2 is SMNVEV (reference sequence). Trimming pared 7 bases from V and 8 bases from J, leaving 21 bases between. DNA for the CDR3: TGTGCCAGCAAATCCACACCGGGTTCAATGGACATTCAGTACTTC. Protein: CASKSTPGSMDIQYF.

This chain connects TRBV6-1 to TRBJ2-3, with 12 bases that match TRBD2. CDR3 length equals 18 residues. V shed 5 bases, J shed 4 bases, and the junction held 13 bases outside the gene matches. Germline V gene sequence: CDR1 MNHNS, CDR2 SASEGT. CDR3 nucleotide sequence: TGTGCCAGCAGTCGCCCTAGCGGGAGGGCCTCGTTTGCAGATACGCAGTATTTT. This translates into CASSRPSGRASFADTQYF.

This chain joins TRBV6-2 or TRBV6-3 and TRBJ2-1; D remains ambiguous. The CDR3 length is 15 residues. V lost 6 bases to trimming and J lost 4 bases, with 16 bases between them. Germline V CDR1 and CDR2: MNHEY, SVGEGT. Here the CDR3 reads CASRPLSRIYNEQFF. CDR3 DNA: TGTGCCAGCAGGCCTCTTAGCAGGATTTACAATGAGCAGTTCTTC.

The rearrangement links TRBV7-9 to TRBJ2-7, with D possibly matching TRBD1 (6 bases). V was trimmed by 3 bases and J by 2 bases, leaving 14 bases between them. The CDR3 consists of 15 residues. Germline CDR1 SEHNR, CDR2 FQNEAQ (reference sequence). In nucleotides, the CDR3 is TGTGCCAGCAGCTTTGTACACAGGGTAGCCTACGAGCAGTACTTC. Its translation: CASSFVHRVAYEQYF.

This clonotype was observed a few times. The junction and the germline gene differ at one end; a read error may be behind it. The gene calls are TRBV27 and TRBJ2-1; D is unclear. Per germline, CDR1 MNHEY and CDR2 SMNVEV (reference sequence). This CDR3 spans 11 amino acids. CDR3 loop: CASSLPPHVLF. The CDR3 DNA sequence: TGTGCCAGCAGTTTACCCCCGCACGTTCTCTTC.

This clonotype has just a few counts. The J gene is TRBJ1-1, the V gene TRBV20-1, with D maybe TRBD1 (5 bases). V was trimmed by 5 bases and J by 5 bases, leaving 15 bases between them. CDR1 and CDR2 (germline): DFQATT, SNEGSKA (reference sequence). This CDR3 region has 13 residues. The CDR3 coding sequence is TGCAGTGCTCCTTTTCCAGGGTTGACTGAAGCTTTCTTT. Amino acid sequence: CSAPFPGLTEAFF.

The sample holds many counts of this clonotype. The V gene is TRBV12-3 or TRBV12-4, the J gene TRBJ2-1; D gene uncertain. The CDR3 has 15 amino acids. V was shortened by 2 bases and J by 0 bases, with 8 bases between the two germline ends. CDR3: CASSLQAPSYNEQFF. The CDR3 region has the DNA TGTGCCAGCAGTTTACAGGCTCCCTCCTACAATGAGCAGTTCTTC.

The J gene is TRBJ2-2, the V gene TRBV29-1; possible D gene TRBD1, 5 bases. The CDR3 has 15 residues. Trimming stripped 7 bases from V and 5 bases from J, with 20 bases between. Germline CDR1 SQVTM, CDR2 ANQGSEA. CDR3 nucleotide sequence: TGCAGCGCGAAAGGACACGTAGGGTCGACCGGGGAGCTGTTTTTT. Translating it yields CSAKGHVGSTGELFF.

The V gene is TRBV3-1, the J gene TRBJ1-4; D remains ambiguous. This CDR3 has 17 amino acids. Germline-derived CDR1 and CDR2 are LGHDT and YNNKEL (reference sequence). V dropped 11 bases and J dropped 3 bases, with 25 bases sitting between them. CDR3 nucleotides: TGTGCCTCCTCCCAAGATGTCGCGGGAACAGCTAATGAAAAACTGTTTTTT. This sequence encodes CASSQDVAGTANEKLFF.

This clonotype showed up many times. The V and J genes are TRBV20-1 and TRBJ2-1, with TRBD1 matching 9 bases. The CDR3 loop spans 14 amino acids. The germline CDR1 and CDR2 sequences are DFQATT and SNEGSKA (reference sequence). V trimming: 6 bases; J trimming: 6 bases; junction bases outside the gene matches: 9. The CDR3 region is CSATQGAFRNEQFF. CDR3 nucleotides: TGCAGTGCAACACAGGGGGCTTTTCGCAATGAGCAGTTCTTC.

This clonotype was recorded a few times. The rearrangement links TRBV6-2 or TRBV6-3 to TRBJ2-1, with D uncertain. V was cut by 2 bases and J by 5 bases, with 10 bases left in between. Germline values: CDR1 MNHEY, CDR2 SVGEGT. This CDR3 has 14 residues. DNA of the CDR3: TGTGCCAGCAGTTACGCCATAGGAGACAATGAGCAGTTCTTC. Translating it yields CASSYAIGDNEQFF.

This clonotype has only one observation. CDR3 in amino acids: CSAGGTGTTSYNEQFF. The CDR3 DNA reads as TGCAGTGCTGGTGGGACCGGGACCACCTCCTACAATGAGCAGTTCTTC. The chain joins TRBV20-1 to TRBJ2-1; tentatively, D is TRBD1 or TRBD2 (5 bases each). V was pared by 5 bases and J by 0 bases, with 17 bases between. Germline loops: CDR1 DFQATT, CDR2 SNEGSKA (reference sequence). CDR3 length equals 16 residues.

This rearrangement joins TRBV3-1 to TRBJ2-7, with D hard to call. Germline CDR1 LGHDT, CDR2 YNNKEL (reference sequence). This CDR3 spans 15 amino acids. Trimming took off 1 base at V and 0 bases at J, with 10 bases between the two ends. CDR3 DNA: TGTGCCAGCAGCCAAGCCCCGGCTAGCTCCTACGAGCAGTACTTC. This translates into CASSQAPASSYEQYF.

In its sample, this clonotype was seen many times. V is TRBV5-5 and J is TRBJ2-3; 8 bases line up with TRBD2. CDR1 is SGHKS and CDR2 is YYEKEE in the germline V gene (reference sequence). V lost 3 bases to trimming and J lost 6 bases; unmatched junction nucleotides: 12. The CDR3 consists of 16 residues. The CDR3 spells CASSSTGTSFIDTQYF. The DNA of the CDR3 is TGTGCCAGCAGCTCTACCGGGACTAGTTTTATCGATACGCAGTATTTT.

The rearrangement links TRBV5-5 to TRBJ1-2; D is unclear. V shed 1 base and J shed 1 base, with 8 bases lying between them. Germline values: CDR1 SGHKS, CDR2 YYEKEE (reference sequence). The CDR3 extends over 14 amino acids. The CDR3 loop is CASSLTGNNYGYTF. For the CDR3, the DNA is TGTGCCAGCAGCTTGACCGGAAATAACTATGGCTACACCTTC.

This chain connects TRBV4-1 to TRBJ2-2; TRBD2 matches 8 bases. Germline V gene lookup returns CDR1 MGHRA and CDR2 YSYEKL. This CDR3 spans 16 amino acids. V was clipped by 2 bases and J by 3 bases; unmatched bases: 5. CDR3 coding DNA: TGCGCCAGCAGCCAACGAGCGGGAGATCACACCGGGGAGCTGTTTTTT. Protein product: CASSQRAGDHTGELFF.

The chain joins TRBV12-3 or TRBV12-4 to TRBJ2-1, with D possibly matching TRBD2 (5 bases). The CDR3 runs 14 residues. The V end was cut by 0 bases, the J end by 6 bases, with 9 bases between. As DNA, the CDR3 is TGTGCCAGCAGTTTAGCGGGAGCACTCAATGAGCAGTTCTTC. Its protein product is CASSLAGALNEQFF.

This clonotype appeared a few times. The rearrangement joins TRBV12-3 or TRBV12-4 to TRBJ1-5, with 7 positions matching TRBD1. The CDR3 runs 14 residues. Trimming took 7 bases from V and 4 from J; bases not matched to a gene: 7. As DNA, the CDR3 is TGTGCCAGCACTCGCCGGGACAGTAATCAGCCCCAGCATTTT. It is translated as CASTRRDSNQPQHF.

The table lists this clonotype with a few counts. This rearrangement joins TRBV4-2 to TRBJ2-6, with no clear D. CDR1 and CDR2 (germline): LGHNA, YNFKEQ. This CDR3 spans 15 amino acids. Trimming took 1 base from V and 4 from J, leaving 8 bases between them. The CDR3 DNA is TGTGCCAGCAGCCAAGCCAATTCGGGGGCCAACGTCCTGACTTTC. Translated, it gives CASSQANSGANVLTF.

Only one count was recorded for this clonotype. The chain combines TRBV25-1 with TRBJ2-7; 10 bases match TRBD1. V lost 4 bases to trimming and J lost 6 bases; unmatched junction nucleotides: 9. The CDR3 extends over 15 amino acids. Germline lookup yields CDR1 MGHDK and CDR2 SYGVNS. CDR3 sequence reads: CASSARTGGESEQYF. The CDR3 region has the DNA TGTGCCAGCAGTGCCAGGACAGGGGGGGAGTCCGAGCAGTACTTC.